This entry lists 6 T cell receptor beta chains sequenced from one sample in a study of OX40 agonist ivuxolimab in advanced cancers. The table came from immunoSEQ multiplex PCR; TCRdb's copy has only in-frame clones and leaves some out. The data hold more than 45,000 clones, with about 81% observed a single time. Source: CD4+ or CD8+ T cells sorted from blood, taken in a trial of the OX40 agonist ivuxolimab. These receptors were taken from an adult with an advanced solid tumor such as melanoma, head and neck, liver or kidney cancer.

The V call is TRBV19, the J call TRBJ2-1, with 7 bases identical to TRBD1. The trim removed 6 bases at V and 3 bases at J, leaving 8 bases unmatched. This CDR3 is built from 15 residues. CDR1 is LNHDA, CDR2 SQIVND, per germline (reference sequence). The CDR3 reads CASRPDRAYYNEQFF. Written as DNA, the CDR3 is TGTGCCAGTAGACCCGACAGGGCCTACTACAATGAGCAGTTCTTC.

The chain joins TRBV10-3 to TRBJ2-2; the D call may be TRBD1 or TRBD2 (5 bases each). The CDR3 is 15 amino acids. From germline, CDR1 is ENHRY and CDR2 SYGVKD. With 7 bases removed from V and 3 bases from J, the gap between germline ends came to 15 bases. The DNA of the CDR3 is TGTGCCATCACCCAGGGTCAAGCGGACACCGGGGAGCTGTTTTTT. Protein sequence: CAITQGQADTGELFF.

The chain is built from TRBV6-1 and TRBJ1-1; perhaps TRBD1 as D (5 bases). CDR1 is MNHNS and CDR2 is SASEGT in the germline V gene. CDR3 length: 14 amino acids. The V end was cut by 5 bases, the J end by 0 bases, with 10 bases between. CDR3 nucleotides: TGTGCCAGCAGTTCCGGGACGGTGAACACTGAAGCTTTCTTT. Translating gives CASSSGTVNTEAFF.

The chain recombines TRBV4-1 with TRBJ2-5; D perhaps matches TRBD1 (6 bases). Near its end, the DNA agrees better with TRBJ2-7, so the J call may be wrong. CDR3 length: 14 residues. Germline lookup yields CDR1 MGHRA and CDR2 YSYEKL. As DNA, the CDR3 is TGCGCCAGCAGCTCGCACAGGGACTCCTACGAGCAGTACTTC. It translates to CASSSHRDSYEQYF.

V gene TRBV2 combines with J gene TRBJ1-1; 7 bases map to TRBD1. With 7 bases clipped from V and 2 bases from J, the junction kept 10 bases outside the gene matches. Germline CDR1 SNHLY, CDR2 FYNNEI. CDR3 length: 15 amino acids. CDR3 sequence (DNA): TGTGCCAGCACTGTAAACAGGGGCCCAAACACTGAAGCTTTCTTT. Its protein is CASTVNRGPNTEAFF.

V usage is TRBV5-1 and J usage is TRBJ1-4, with a tentative D call TRBD1 (5 bases). V lost 4 bases and J 0 bases, leaving 13 bases between the germline ends. The CDR3 spans 16 residues. Germline V gene sequence: CDR1 SGHRS, CDR2 YFSETQ. CDR3 nucleotide sequence: TGCGCCAGCAGCCCGGCAGGGATCTCAACTAATGAAAAACTGTTTTTT. This codes for CASSPAGISTNEKLFF.